Each of the 31 T cell receptor beta chains below was sequenced from the same sample in a study of T cells after posttransplantation cyclophosphamide. Clones were sequenced by immunoSEQ multiplex PCR, and TCRdb holds only the in-frame ones, with some missing. The sample was found to contain approximately 15,000 clones, and every one recurs. A marrow graft followed busulfan-fludarabine conditioning, with cyclophosphamide on days +3 and +4. Sequencing was performed on PBMCs, taken after allogeneic stem cell transplant with posttransplant cyclophosphamide. These receptor sequences come from a female patient aged 30-39 years who received an allogeneic stem cell transplant from a related donor, was CMV-positive, and had no GVHD. T cells may partly derive from the graft donor.

There are many counts of this clone. J is TRBJ1-2 and V is TRBV28; no firm D call. Deletions cut 7 bases from V and 0 bases from J, with 18 bases between. Germline V gives CDR1 MDHEN, CDR2 SYDVKM. The CDR3 runs to 16 residues. CDR3 loop: CASTYLGGGSNYGYTF. CDR3 DNA: TGTGCCAGCACCTACCTCGGAGGCGGATCTAACTATGGCTACACCTTC.

The sample holds a few counts of this clone. V gene TRBV29-1 combines with J gene TRBJ1-6; tentative D call: TRBD1 (5 bases). Germline V lookup: CDR1 SQVTM, CDR2 ANQGSEA. The ends were cut back, 5 bases at V and 7 bases at J, with 21 bases in the middle. The CDR3 has 16 amino acids. The CDR3 bases are TGCAGCGTTATCTTAGCCGGAGGGGCTATAAATTCACCCCTCCACTTT. Its protein is CSVILAGGAINSPLHF.

In this sample, this clone turned up many times. The chain combines TRBV7-2 with TRBJ1-1, with 8 bases identical to TRBD1. The CDR3 is 14 amino acids. V was clipped by 5 bases and J by 3 bases; unmatched bases: 5. CDR1 SGHTA and CDR2 FQGNSA come from the germline V gene. In DNA form, the CDR3 reads TGTGCCAGCAGCAGTCGACAGGGGCACACTGAAGCTTTCTTT. Encoded protein: CASSSRQGHTEAFF. The entire variable domain, with the rest obtained from reference TRBV7-2 and TRBJ1-1, is as follows: GAGVSQSPSNKVTEKGKDVELRCDPISGHTALYWYRQSLGQGLEFLIYFQGNSAPDKSGLPSDRFSAERTGGSVSTLTIQRTQQEDSAVYLCASSSRQGHTEAFFGQGTRLTVV.

This clone was observed at least ten times. CDR3 DNA: TGCGCCAGCAGTCAGTACAGCGGGGCGAACACCGGGGAGCTGTTTTTT. As protein: CASSQYSGANTGELFF. V is TRBV5-1 and J is TRBJ2-2, with 7 bases that match TRBD2. CDR1 SGHRS and CDR2 YFSETQ come from the germline V gene. The CDR3 totals 16 residues. V trimming: 5 bases; J trimming: 0 bases; junction bases outside the gene matches: 7.

This clone was detected ten times or more. The chain uses TRBV6-6 and TRBJ2-4, with no clear D. CDR3 length equals 13 residues. Trimming removed 6 bases at V and 2 bases at J, with 8 bases between. The germline gives CDR1 MNHNY, CDR2 SVGAGI (reference sequence). The CDR3 DNA follows: TGTGCCAGCAGAGACACCACCAAAAACATTCAGTACTTC. Residues: CASRDTTKNIQYF.

This clone was observed many times. This chain connects TRBV18 to TRBJ2-1, with D possibly being TRBD2 (7 bases). The germline CDR1 and CDR2 sequences are KGHSH and LQKENI. Trimming cost V 3 bases and J 10 bases, with 13 bases left between them. The CDR3 has 13 amino acids. The CDR3 coding sequence is TGTGCCAGCTCACCGACCCCGGGGGGCGAGCAGTTCTTC. Its translation is CASSPTPGGEQFF.

Many counts were recorded for this clone. V and J are TRBV28 and TRBJ1-2; D remains ambiguous. This CDR3 spans 12 amino acids. In germline, CDR1 is MDHEN, CDR2 SYDVKM. Trimming pared 3 bases from V and 6 bases from J, leaving 8 bases between. CDR3 protein: CASSLTTDGYTF. DNA for the CDR3: TGTGCCAGCAGTTTGACTACTGATGGCTACACCTTC.

This clone was recorded many times. The CDR3 DNA follows: TGTGCCAGCAGCTTCAGAGGGGGGGACATTCAGTACTTC. Translating gives CASSFRGGDIQYF. The rearrangement links TRBV5-5 to TRBJ2-4; D is perhaps TRBD2 (7 bases). The CDR3 sequence is 13 residues long. The germline V gene has CDR1 SGHKS and CDR2 YYEKEE (reference sequence). The V gene lost 2 bases and the J gene lost 8 bases, with 11 bases spanning the gap. Looking up the rest from reference TRBV5-5 and TRBJ2-4 gives the full variable domain: DAGVTQSPTHLIKTRGQQVTLRCSPISGHKSVSWYQQVLGQGPQFIFQYYEKEERGRGNFPDRFSARQFPNYSSELNVNALLLGDSALYLCASSFRGGDIQYFGAGTRLSVL.

In this sample, this clone turned up many times. The chain uses TRBV18 and TRBJ2-6, with TRBD1 as a possible D gene (5 bases). There are 16 residues in the CDR3. V lost 0 bases and J 2 bases, leaving 8 bases between the germline ends. Germline V gene lookup returns CDR1 KGHSH and CDR2 LQKENI. The CDR3 DNA reads as TGTGCCAGCTCACCACCGATAGGGGCTGGGGCCAACGTCCTGACTTTC. Translated: CASSPPIGAGANVLTF.

This clone was counted ten times or more. The chain joins TRBV6-1 to TRBJ1-5; D call uncertain. V lost 4 bases to trimming and J lost 4 bases, with 8 bases between them. Germline V gene sequence: CDR1 MNHNS, CDR2 SASEGT. This CDR3 is 13 amino acids long. The CDR3 DNA reads TGTGCCAGCAGTGGGAGCGGGAATCAGCCCCAGCATTTT. Amino acid sequence: CASSGSGNQPQHF.

This clone was found many times. At the DNA level, this CDR3 is encoded by other sequences in the same sample as well. The chain uses TRBV29-1 and TRBJ1-1; 12 positions match TRBD1. The germline CDR1 and CDR2 sequences are SQVTM and ANQGSEA. The CDR3 contains 16 residues. J was trimmed by 6 bases and V by 4 bases; bases with no gene match: 12. This chain's CDR3 is CSVVPAGTGGYPEAFF. As DNA, the CDR3 is TGCAGCGTTGTACCCGCCGGGACAGGGGGCTATCCTGAAGCTTTCTTT.

At least ten counts were recorded for this clone. The chain combines TRBV27 with TRBJ2-3; possibly TRBD1 for D (6 bases). V dropped 2 bases and J dropped 3 bases, with 12 bases sitting between them. This CDR3 contains 15 residues. Per germline, CDR1 MNHEY and CDR2 SMNVEV (reference sequence). CDR3 sequence: CASSLATTGTDTQYF. The CDR3 DNA is TGTGCCAGCAGTTTAGCCACTACAGGGACAGATACGCAGTATTTT.

This clone was seen many times. This chain connects TRBV28 to TRBJ1-1; tentatively, D is TRBD1 (5 bases). Germline CDR1 MDHEN, CDR2 SYDVKM. The CDR3 is 13 residues long. Trimming took 3 bases from V and 8 from J, leaving 13 bases between them. This chain's CDR3 is CASSLGGYLEAFF. The CDR3 nucleotides are TGTGCCAGCAGTTTGGGGGGTTACCTAGAAGCTTTCTTT.

Relative to its sample, this clone is medium-sized. CDR3 region: CASSTGSQETQYF. In nucleotides, the CDR3 is TGCGCCAGCAGTACCGGGAGTCAAGAGACCCAGTACTTC. The V call is TRBV5-1, the J call TRBJ2-5; TRBD2 is a possible D gene (6 bases). The V end was cut by 5 bases, the J end by 2 bases, with 10 bases between. Per the germline V gene, CDR1 is SGHRS and CDR2 is YFSETQ. This CDR3 region has 13 residues.

This clone appeared many times. CDR3 in DNA: TGCGCCAGCAGCCAAGAAACTAGCGGGTTACCTTGGCAGTTCTTC. It is translated as CASSQETSGLPWQFF. The gene calls are TRBV4-1 and TRBJ2-1; 9 nucleotides line up with TRBD2. Germline lookup yields CDR1 MGHRA and CDR2 YSYEKL. V was pared by 0 bases and J by 12 bases, with 9 bases of the junction left unmatched. This CDR3 has 15 amino acids.

This clone has a count of ten or more. J is TRBJ2-5 and V is TRBV5-1; 7 bases match TRBD2. The CDR3 spans 15 residues. V dropped 0 bases and J dropped 4; count of bases not matched to a gene: 6. Per germline, CDR1 SGHRS and CDR2 YFSETQ. The CDR3 region is CASSLEAGDVETQYF. The CDR3 DNA reads as TGCGCCAGCAGCTTGGAGGCGGGAGACGTAGAGACCCAGTACTTC.

This clone was seen many times. The gene calls are TRBV10-2 and TRBJ2-5; a possible D gene is TRBD2 (5 bases). Looked up from germline, CDR1 is WSHSY and CDR2 is SAAADI. V shed 2 bases and J shed 4 bases, with 11 bases lying between them. The CDR3 is 14 amino acids. CDR3 bases: TGCGCCAGCAGTGAGAACGGGATCCGAGAGACCCAGTACTTC. This encodes CASSENGIRETQYF.

There are many counts of this clone. The chain couples TRBV21-1 to TRBJ1-5. TRBV21-1 is termed a pseudogene. This CDR3 region has 14 residues. The CDR3, as DNA: TGTGCCAGCAGTCCCGGGTGGCGGGATCAGCCCCAGCATTTT. As protein: CASSPGWRDQPQHF.

This clone was recorded at least ten times. V usage is TRBV6-5 and J usage is TRBJ2-7; 7 bases map to TRBD1. This CDR3 region has 15 residues. Trimming removed 2 bases from V and 5 bases from J; junction bases left unmatched: 9. Looked up from germline, CDR1 is MNHEY and CDR2 is SVGAGI. The CDR3 region is CASSYLGGKSHEQYF. The CDR3 DNA sequence: TGTGCCAGCAGTTACCTAGGGGGCAAGTCCCACGAGCAGTACTTC.

This clone has a count of ten or more. This chain links TRBV7-9 with TRBJ2-7, with 8 bases lining up with TRBD2. The CDR3 length is 16 residues. Looked up from germline, CDR1 is SEHNR and CDR2 is FQNEAQ (reference sequence). The trim removed 6 bases at V and 2 bases at J, leaving 12 bases unmatched. The CDR3 DNA is TGTGCCAGCAGTCGAACCAGCGGGGGTCACGCCTACGAGCAGTACTTC. This gives the protein CASSRTSGGHAYEQYF. Using reference TRBV7-9 and TRBJ2-7 for the parts outside the CDR3, the full variable domain is DTGVSQNPRHKITKRGQNVTFRCDPISEHNRLYWYRQTLGQGPEFLTYFQNEAQLEKSRLLSDRFSAERPKGSFSTLEIQRTEQGDSAMYLCASSRTSGGHAYEQYFGPGTRLTVT.

This clone was counted ten times or more. CDR3 sequence: CATSRDLGRILLTTNEKLFF. The CDR3 DNA sequence: TGTGCCACCAGCAGAGATCTGGGGCGGATCCTCCTTACAACTAATGAAAAACTGTTTTTT. The V call is TRBV15, the J call TRBJ1-4; TRBD1 might be the D (5 bases). This CDR3 has 20 residues. V was cut by 0 bases and J by 0 bases, with 20 bases left in between. The germline V gene encodes CDR1 LNHNV and CDR2 YYDKDF (reference sequence).

In its sample, this clone was seen many times. V usage is TRBV2 and J usage is TRBJ1-1, with D perhaps matching TRBD1 (5 bases). The V end lost 8 bases, the J end lost 3 bases, and 22 bases lay between the germline ends. Germline V gene lookup returns CDR1 SNHLY and CDR2 FYNNEI. The CDR3 length is 16 residues. In DNA form, the CDR3 reads TGTGCCAGCGTCCGGGGGGTGGCCCTTACGGACACTGAAGCTTTCTTT. This gives the protein CASVRGVALTDTEAFF.

This clone was seen many times. The V gene is TRBV29-1, the J gene TRBJ2-5; D ambiguous. This CDR3 has 13 residues. CDR1 is SQVTM, CDR2 ANQGSEA, per germline. Trimming took 1 base from V and 5 from J, leaving 11 bases between them. The DNA for the CDR3 is TGCAGCGTTGAAGCCCCAGGTCCGGAGACCCAGTACTTC. It codes for CSVEAPGPETQYF. Looking up the rest from reference TRBV29-1 and TRBJ2-5 gives the full variable domain: SAVISQKPSRDICQRGTSLTIQCQVDSQVTMMFWYRQQPGQSLTLIATANQGSEATYESGFVIDKFPISRPNLTFSTLTVSNMSPEDSSIYLCSVEAPGPETQYFGPGTRLLVL.

By its share, this clone is medium-sized. The rearrangement uses TRBV10-3 and TRBJ2-3; D is perhaps TRBD2 (6 bases). CDR3 length: 15 residues. CDR1 and CDR2 (germline): ENHRY, SYGVKD. The V end lost 5 bases, the J end lost 2 bases, and 14 bases lay between the germline ends. CDR3 sequence (DNA): TGTGCCATCAGTTCGGGGGACCCCCTCACAGATACGCAGTATTTT. Amino acids: CAISSGDPLTDTQYF.

This clone was observed many times. This chain joins TRBV7-9 and TRBJ1-1; D unclear. Germline CDR1 SEHNR, CDR2 FQNEAQ (reference sequence). The CDR3 spans 13 residues. V dropped 5 bases and J dropped 1 base, with 8 bases sitting between them. The chain's CDR3 is CASSPGRNTEAFF. The CDR3 bases are TGTGCCAGCAGCCCAGGAAGGAACACTGAAGCTTTCTTT.

This clone was counted at least ten times. The chain combines TRBV19 with TRBJ1-5, with 7 bases lining up with TRBD1. The CDR3 runs to 14 residues. Germline V lookup: CDR1 LNHDA, CDR2 SQIVND (reference sequence). Trimming removed 6 bases from V and 3 bases from J; junction bases left unmatched: 5. The CDR3: CASSQTGNNQPQHF. The CDR3 region has the DNA TGTGCCAGTAGCCAGACAGGGAACAATCAGCCCCAGCATTTT.

This clone came up many times. This sequence joins TRBV19 and TRBJ2-3; D is unclear. From germline, CDR1 is LNHDA and CDR2 SQIVND (reference sequence). The CDR3 has 13 amino acids. V gave up 0 bases and J gave up 4 bases, with 5 bases separating them. CDR3 loop: CASSIELADTQYF. The CDR3 bases are TGTGCCAGTAGTATAGAGCTAGCAGATACGCAGTATTTT.

This clone was seen ten or more times. This sequence joins TRBV11-1 and TRBJ2-3; TRBD2 agrees at 10 bases. The V and J ends lost 8 bases and 1 base, in that order; junction bases with no gene match: 12. The germline gives CDR1 SGHAT, CDR2 FQDESV (reference sequence). CDR3 length: 17 amino acids. DNA of the CDR3: TGTGCCAGCTTGAGCGGGAGGGCCCCCAGGGGCACAGATACGCAGTATTTT. Its translation: CASLSGRAPRGTDTQYF.

This clone was recorded many times. This sequence joins TRBV5-1 and TRBJ2-1; 9 positions match TRBD2. With V trimmed by 0 bases and J by 3 bases, 7 bases remained unmatched. Per the germline V gene, CDR1 is SGHRS and CDR2 is YFSETQ. The CDR3 length is 17 residues. CDR3 sequence (DNA): TGCGCCAGCAGCTTGGCCAGAGGCGGGAGGGGCTACAATGAGCAGTTCTTC. Translated: CASSLARGGRGYNEQFF.

This clone was detected ten times or more. The chain joins TRBV6-4 to TRBJ2-1; 10 bases are a match to TRBD2. This CDR3 has 11 amino acids. With V trimmed by 5 bases and J by 13 bases, 2 bases remained unmatched. Germline V gene lookup returns CDR1 MRHNA and CDR2 SNTAGT. CDR3 amino acids: CASSSGRVQFF. The CDR3 region has the DNA TGTGCCAGCAGTAGCGGGAGGGTCCAGTTCTTC.

This clone has ten or more counts. The V call is TRBV5-4, the J call TRBJ2-3; 10 bases agree with TRBD2. The CDR3 has 15 residues. CDR1 SGHNT and CDR2 YYREEE come from the germline V gene (reference sequence). V lost 4 bases to trimming and J lost 1 base; unmatched junction nucleotides: 3. The CDR3 DNA follows: TGTGCCAGCAGCCGCGGGACTAGCGGCACAGATACGCAGTATTTT. This encodes CASSRGTSGTDTQYF.